What follows are 19 T cell receptor beta chains derived from one specimen sequenced in a study of cytotoxic CD8 clonotypes in ibrutinib-treated CLL. The data were produced by immunoSEQ multiplex PCR, yet TCRdb's version contains in-frame clones alone and is incomplete. The data hold over 65,000 clones, with about 85% observed a single time. Sequenced here: PBMCs, sampled after 12 months of ibrutinib treatment. The receptors derive from a human donor with chronic lymphocytic leukemia.

The genes are TRBV5-1 and TRBJ2-1; TRBD2 aligns across 11 bases. Germline CDR1 is SGHRS and CDR2 is YFSETQ. J was trimmed by 6 bases and V by 4 bases; bases with no gene match: 6. The CDR3 runs to 15 residues. CDR3 DNA: TGCGCCAGCAGCCCGCTAGCGGGAGGTGGCAATGAGCAGTTCTTC. It specifies CASSPLAGGGNEQFF.

The genes are TRBV11-2 and TRBJ1-4; 11 positions match TRBD1. CDR1 and CDR2 from the germline V gene are SGHAT and FQNNGV. Trimming took 3 bases from V and 8 from J; bases not matched to a gene: 2. CDR3 length equals 14 residues. The CDR3 is CASSFGTGGEKLFF. As DNA, the CDR3 is TGTGCCAGCAGCTTCGGGACAGGGGGGGAAAAACTGTTTTTT.

The V and J genes are TRBV19 and TRBJ1-1; TRBD1 aligns across 7 bases. The CDR3 is 14 amino acids. CDR1 LNHDA and CDR2 SQIVND come from the germline V gene (reference sequence). The V gene end was trimmed by 8 bases and the J gene end by 0 bases; junction bases not matched to a gene: 6. CDR3 region: CASYQGGVNTEAFF. As DNA, the CDR3 is TGTGCCAGTTACCAGGGGGGGGTGAACACTGAAGCTTTCTTT.

This chain uses TRBV12-2 with TRBJ2-2; the table's D call, TRBD1, was not checked against the DNA. TRBV12-2 is a pseudogene segment. The CDR3 length is 16 residues. The CDR3 DNA follows: TGTGCAAGTCGCTCGCGGGGACAGGGTCGGACCGGGGAGCTGTTTTTT. This translates into CASRSRGQGRTGELFF.

The genes are TRBV30 and TRBJ1-4; D might be TRBD1 (6 bases). The V gene's germline CDR1 is GTSNPN and CDR2 SVGIG (reference sequence). The CDR3 is 13 residues long. V was trimmed by 3 bases and J by 3 bases, leaving 8 bases between them. The CDR3 here is CAWRGGANEKLFF. CDR3 coding DNA: TGTGCCTGGAGAGGGGGGGCTAATGAAAAACTGTTTTTT.

The chain carries TRBV5-1 and TRBJ1-2, with a weak D call TRBD1 (6 bases). Germline lookup yields CDR1 SGHRS and CDR2 YFSETQ. Trimming left V 2 bases short and J 8 bases short, with 13 bases between. The CDR3 consists of 13 residues. The CDR3 region has the DNA TGCGCCAGCAGCTTTAACCAGGGGAGAGGCTACACCTTC. It specifies CASSFNQGRGYTF.

This chain links TRBV6-5 with TRBJ2-5; possibly TRBD1 for D (5 bases). Germline lookup yields CDR1 MNHEY and CDR2 SVGAGI. Trimming pared 8 bases from V and 9 bases from J, leaving 19 bases between. This CDR3 comprises 13 residues. The CDR3 DNA sequence: TGTGCCAGCTGGGGTGGGCAGTGGGGCGCCCAGTACTTC. Protein product: CASWGGQWGAQYF.

The chain joins TRBV13 to TRBJ2-3; 8 bases are shared with TRBD2. Per germline, CDR1 PRHDT and CDR2 FYEKMQ (reference sequence). CDR3 length: 16 amino acids. V gave up 4 bases and J gave up 4 bases; unmatched junction bases: 10. The CDR3 reads CASSSYSGMGSDTQYF. The CDR3 coding sequence is TGTGCCAGCAGCTCCTATAGCGGGATGGGCTCAGATACGCAGTATTTT.

The genes are TRBV5-6 and TRBJ2-5, with D uncertain. Trimming stripped 5 bases from V and 5 bases from J, with 13 bases between. The CDR3 totals 13 residues. Germline assignment: CDR1 SGHDT and CDR2 YYEEEE. In nucleotides, the CDR3 is TGTGCCAGCAGAAAAACGGGCTCGGAGACCCAGTACTTC. Encoded protein: CASRKTGSETQYF.

This chain connects TRBV7-2 to TRBJ1-4, with 10 bases lining up with TRBD1. V trimming: 5 bases; J trimming: 7 bases; junction bases outside the gene matches: 7. The CDR3 runs 15 residues. Germline CDR1 reads SGHTA; CDR2 reads FQGNSA. The CDR3 DNA is TGTGCCAGCAGCCCCGTGGGGGACAGGGGTGAAAAACTGTTTTTT. As protein: CASSPVGDRGEKLFF.

This chain uses TRBV2 with TRBJ2-3; TRBD1 aligns across 8 bases. The V segment lost 6 bases and the J segment 3 bases; nucleotides outside the gene matches: 8. The germline V gene has CDR1 SNHLY and CDR2 FYNNEI. The CDR3 has 15 amino acids. The CDR3 DNA reads as TGTGCCAGCAGCGGGACAGGCCGATGGACAGATACGCAGTATTTT. Protein sequence: CASSGTGRWTDTQYF.

The chain joins TRBV6-1 to TRBJ2-6; no firm D call. The germline V and J ends were trimmed by 7 bases and 1 base, with 5 bases remaining between them. The CDR3 is 13 residues long. Germline V CDR1 and CDR2: MNHNS, SASEGT. The CDR3 DNA reads TGTGCCAGCATGCCATCTGGGGCCAACGTCCTGACTTTC. Its protein is CASMPSGANVLTF.

CDR3 coding DNA: TGTGCTAGTGGTTTAGGGTTGGGCGGGGAGCAGTTCTTC. It encodes CASGLGLGGEQFF. V and J are TRBV12-5 and TRBJ2-1, with D possibly being TRBD2 (5 bases). V lost 3 bases and J 10 bases, leaving 13 bases between the germline ends. Germline V gene lookup returns CDR1 LGHNT and CDR2 FRNRAP. The CDR3 spans 13 residues.

This chain uses TRBV21-1 with TRBJ2-6. TRBV21-1 has pseudogene status. This CDR3 spans 15 amino acids. The CDR3 sequence: CASSKADSGANVLTF. In DNA, the CDR3 is TGTGCCAGCAGCAAAGCGGACTCTGGGGCCAACGTCCTGACTTTC.

The chain has TRBV5-1 and TRBJ1-5; no definite D call. The CDR3 length is 13 residues. Trimming removed 0 bases at V and 4 bases at J, with 5 bases between. The V gene's germline CDR1 is SGHRS and CDR2 YFSETQ. The CDR3 sequence is CASSLGPNQPQHF. The CDR3 DNA sequence: TGCGCCAGCAGCTTGGGCCCAAATCAGCCCCAGCATTTT.

The genes are TRBV28 and TRBJ1-1; D unresolved. This CDR3 has 13 amino acids. Trimming removed 4 bases from V and 4 bases from J, with 10 bases in between. Germline assignment: CDR1 MDHEN and CDR2 SYDVKM. The CDR3 sequence is CASSYLVPTEAFF. CDR3 DNA sequence: TGTGCCAGCAGTTACCTGGTTCCCACTGAAGCTTTCTTT.

This chain joins TRBV28 and TRBJ1-2, with D possibly TRBD1 on 5 matching bases. CDR3 length: 16 amino acids. The V gene lost 1 base and the J gene lost 5 bases, with 17 bases spanning the gap. The V gene's germline CDR1 is MDHEN and CDR2 SYDVKM. In nucleotides, the CDR3 is TGTGCCAGCAGTTTATTCGGCAGCCAGGGACCTTATGGCTACACCTTC. Residues: CASSLFGSQGPYGYTF.

The chain uses TRBV7-2 and TRBJ2-7; 11 nucleotides line up with TRBD2. Germline V gene lookup returns CDR1 SGHTA and CDR2 FQGNSA. The CDR3 runs 12 residues. V lost 5 bases to trimming and J lost 9 bases; unmatched junction nucleotides: 3. CDR3 nucleotides: TGTGCCAGCAGCCCCCTAGCGGGGGGGCAGTACTTC. It yields the protein CASSPLAGGQYF. Combining the CDR3 with reference TRBV7-2 and TRBJ2-7 gives the whole variable domain GAGVSQSPSNKVTEKGKDVELRCDPISGHTALYWYRQSLGQGLEFLIYFQGNSAPDKSGLPSDRFSAERTGGSVSTLTIQRTQQEDSAVYLCASSPLAGGQYFGPGTRLTVT.

This chain joins TRBV28 and TRBJ1-2; no definite D call. The V gene's germline CDR1 is MDHEN and CDR2 SYDVKM. V was shortened by 1 base and J by 3 bases, with 6 bases between the two germline ends. The CDR3 has 13 amino acids. The CDR3 DNA reads as TGTGCCAGCAGTTTATCCACGGACTATGGCTACACCTTC. The encoded protein is CASSLSTDYGYTF.